A selection of T cell receptor beta chains follows, all from one sample in a study of regulatory T cells in long-lasting Graves disease. From the multiplex PCR reads, TCRdb called clonotypes with MiXCR, one entry per CDR3 protein. The sample shows 680,000 or so distinct CDR3 sequences, 15% to 20% of them seen only once. The data were also submitted as part of a second study, on T cells in Graves' hyperthyroidism and ophthalmopathy.

The starting material was peripheral blood mononuclear cells (PBMCs), obtained at new diagnosis, from a patient treated with antithyroid drugs. The source of these receptors is a woman in her twenties or thirties with Graves disease. CDR3s include the opening cysteine and the closing phenylalanine or tryptophan. A D gene is named only where the DNA matches it firmly. Clone sizes are given selectively: once, few, many, or a class where the clone is expanded.

length	D	V	size	J	CDR3	DNA
13	TRBD1	TRBV6-4	few	TRBJ2-7	CASRGQGVCEQYF	TGTGCCAGCAGAGGACAGGGGGTATGCGAGCAGTACTTC
13	NA	TRBV5-1	few	TRBJ2-7	CASSDVRASEQYF	TGCGCCAGCAGCGACGTCAGGGCCTCCGAGCAGTACTTC
14	NA	TRBV2	many	TRBJ2-7	CASSVRGANLEQYF	TGTGCCAGCAGTGTCCGGGGGGCCAATCTCGAGCAGTACTTC
14	TRBD2	TRBV30	few	TRBJ2-3	CAWSIAGGTDTQYF	TGTGCCTGGAGTATAGCGGGAGGAACAGATACGCAGTATTTT
14	NA	TRBV5-1	few	TRBJ1-1	CASRSRGMNTEAFF	TGCGCCAGCCGTTCAAGGGGAATGAACACTGAAGCTTTCTTT
13	NA	TRBV5-1	many	TRBJ1-1	CASSLFGEVEAFF	TGCGCCAGCAGCTTGTTTGGGGAGGTTGAAGCTTTCTTT
15	TRBD1	TRBV6-1	many	TRBJ1-1	CASTREGQGYSEAFF	TGTGCCAGCACCCGGGAGGGACAGGGATATAGTGAAGCTTTCTTT
16	NA	TRBV28	many	TRBJ1-5	CASSPPGPLGNQPQHF	TGTGCCAGCAGCCCCCCTGGACCCCTAGGCAATCAGCCCCAGCATTTT
18	TRBD1	TRBV6-2/TRBV6-3	NA	TRBJ2-2	CASSKARLGQGPTGELFF	TGTGCCAGCAGTAAGGCCCGCTTGGGACAGGGGCCCACCGGGGAGCTGTTTTTT
19	TRBD2	TRBV19	many	TRBJ2-1	CASSGGTSGSLWRANEQFF	TGTGCCAGTAGTGGAGGGACTAGCGGGAGTCTATGGAGGGCCAATGAGCAGTTCTTC
16	NA	TRBV19	few	TRBJ2-1	CASSIVLASTYNEQFF	TGTGCCAGTAGTATTGTTCTAGCGTCGACGTACAATGAGCAGTTCTTC
11	NA	TRBV2	many	TRBJ2-5	CASSGSGTQYF	TGTGCCAGCAGCGGAAGTGGGACCCAGTACTTC
12	NA	TRBV5-4	NA	TRBJ1-2	CASRVDRQGYTF	TGTGCCAGCAGGGTTGACCGCCAAGGCTACACCTTC
15	NA	TRBV7-3	few	TRBJ2-1	CASSKDSTGPNEQFF	TGTGCCAGCAGCAAAGACTCGACAGGACCCAATGAGCAGTTCTTC
15	TRBD2	TRBV3-1	many	TRBJ2-5	CASSHTGTSGETQYF	TGTGCCAGCAGCCACACCGGGACTAGCGGAGAGACCCAGTACTTC
16	TRBD1	TRBV15	many	TRBJ1-1	CATSRDPSPDRTEAFF	TGTGCCACCAGCAGAGATCCTTCCCCGGACAGGACTGAAGCTTTCTTT
14	TRBD1	TRBV18	NA	TRBJ2-7	CASSPTGTGDEQYF	TGTGCCAGCTCACCTACCGGGACAGGGGACGAGCAGTACTTC
14	TRBD2	TRBV2	many	TRBJ2-3	CASNAGEMADTQYF	TGTGCCAGCAACGCGGGAGAAATGGCGGATACGCAGTATTTT
12	TRBD1	TRBV5-4	once	TRBJ2-1	CASSLVQGVGIF	TGTGCCAGCAGCTTGGTACAGGGGGTGGGGATCTTC
16	TRBD1	TRBV7-3	NA	TRBJ2-3	CASSSPGQVVTDTQYF	TGTGCCAGCAGCTCGCCGGGACAGGTGGTCACAGATACGCAGTATTTT
15	TRBD2	TRBV5-1	NA	TRBJ2-1	CASSLSQRGYNEQFF	TGCGCCAGCAGCTTGTCCCAGCGGGGGTACAATGAGCAGTTCTTC
14	TRBD2	TRBV5-1	few	TRBJ2-1	CASSLYLAGDEQFF	TGCGCCAGCAGCTTGTATCTAGCGGGAGATGAGCAGTTCTTC
17	TRBD1	TRBV28	many	TRBJ2-7	CASSLQPGTGGKGEQYF	TGTGCCAGCAGTTTGCAACCTGGGACAGGGGGCAAGGGCGAGCAGTACTTC
12	NA	TRBV9	few	TRBJ1-2	CASSSLVDGYTF	TGTGCCAGCAGCAGCCTAGTGGATGGCTACACCTTC
15	TRBD2	TRBV19	NA	TRBJ2-5	CASSTALAGIETQYF	TGTGCCAGTAGTACCGCCCTAGCGGGAATAGAGACCCAGTACTTC
15	NA	TRBV5-1	few	TRBJ2-1	CASSLARLDSGEQFF	TGCGCCAGCAGCTTGGCTAGACTAGACTCGGGTGAGCAGTTCTTC
12	NA	TRBV29-1	NA	TRBJ1-3	CSVVRQGNTIYF	TGCAGCGTTGTCCGGCAGGGGAACACCATATATTTT
13	NA	TRBV3-1	NA	TRBJ2-5	CASSQQLQETQYF	TGTGCCAGCAGCCAACAGCTGCAAGAGACCCAGTACTTC
16	TRBD1	TRBV20-1	NA	TRBJ2-2	CSARPWDRGSSGELFF	TGCAGTGCTAGGCCGTGGGACAGGGGATCCAGCGGGGAGCTGTTTTTT
13	NA	TRBV20-1	many	TRBJ1-6	CSAGTPSNSPLHF	TGCAGTGCTGGGACTCCTTCCAATTCACCCCTCCACTTT
15	NA	TRBV28	many	TRBJ2-3	CASSFFGGSTDTQYF	TGTGCCAGCAGTTTTTTCGGAGGGAGCACAGATACGCAGTATTTT
14	NA	TRBV3-1	few	TRBJ2-5	CASSQGAGIGTQYF	TGTGCCAGCAGCCAAGGAGCAGGGATTGGGACCCAGTACTTC
14	NA	TRBV30	few	TRBJ1-6	CAWNPGIANSPLHF	TGTGCCTGGAATCCAGGGATTGCGAATTCACCCCTCCACTTT
11	NA	TRBV11-2	NA	TRBJ2-1	CASRYLNEQFF	TGTGCCAGCAGGTACCTGAATGAGCAGTTCTTC
13	TRBD1	TRBV6-2/TRBV6-3	many	TRBJ2-1	CASLGTAYNEQFF	TGTGCCAGCCTCGGGACAGCCTACAATGAGCAGTTCTTC
15	NA	TRBV28	many	TRBJ2-6	CASSQVVSGANVLTF	TGTGCCAGCAGTCAAGTAGTTTCTGGGGCCAACGTCCTGACTTTC
14	NA	TRBV20-1	few	TRBJ2-7	CSARARQDYYEQYF	TGCAGTGCTAGAGCTCGACAGGATTACTACGAGCAGTACTTC
14	NA	TRBV7-2	few	TRBJ2-3	CASSPPGRTDTQYF	TGTGCCAGCAGCCCTCCGGGACGCACAGATACGCAGTATTTT
12	NA	TRBV2	many	TRBJ2-5	CASSEQGETQYF	TGTGCCAGCAGTGAACAGGGGGAGACCCAGTACTTC
15	NA	TRBV24-1	NA	TRBJ2-3	CATSDSLGQTDTQYF	TGTGCCACCAGTGATTCTTTGGGCCAAACAGATACGCAGTATTTT
13	NA	TRBV28	many	TRBJ1-2	CASSFSAGVGYTF	TGTGCCAGCAGTTTTTCTGCAGGGGTTGGCTACACCTTC
12	TRBD2	TRBV12-5	many	TRBJ2-1	CASGFGGGEQFF	TGTGCTAGTGGTTTTGGGGGGGGTGAGCAGTTCTTC
15	NA	TRBV27	NA	TRBJ2-7	CASRAGRSPLTGQYF	TGTGCCAGCAGGGCCGGGCGGAGCCCTCTTACTGGGCAGTACTTC
15	NA	TRBV5-1	many	TRBJ2-1	CASSLEVGAVDEQFF	TGCGCCAGCAGCTTGGAGGTGGGGGCCGTGGATGAGCAGTTCTTC
18	NA	TRBV20-1	NA	TRBJ1-2	CSASRRDKQIQIGDGYTF	TGCAGTGCTAGTCGCCGGGACAAGCAAATTCAAATTGGGGATGGCTACACCTTC
13	TRBD1	TRBV24-1	NA	TRBJ2-3	CATKGASTDTQYF	TGTGCCACCAAGGGGGCTAGCACAGATACGCAGTATTTT
17	TRBD2	TRBV6-1	few	TRBJ2-5	CASSGQGSGSGQETQYF	TGTGCCAGCAGTGGGCAAGGCAGCGGGAGTGGGCAAGAGACCCAGTACTTC
16	NA	TRBV7-6	NA	TRBJ2-2	CASSQRRSSTGGELFF	TGTGCCAGCAGCCAAAGAAGGTCTAGTACGGGCGGGGAGCTGTTTTTT
15	TRBD2	TRBV5-1	few	TRBJ2-3	CASSLAGTRSDTQYF	TGCGCCAGCAGCTTGGCCGGGACTAGGTCAGATACGCAGTATTTT
14	NA	TRBV30	few	TRBJ1-2	CAWSAPIGNYGYTF	TGTGCCTGGAGCGCCCCGATCGGTAACTATGGCTACACCTTC
17	NA	TRBV7-9	NA	TRBJ2-3	CASSFKPAGWSTDTQYF	TGTGCCAGCAGCTTCAAACCGGCGGGTTGGAGCACAGATACGCAGTATTTT
15	TRBD1	TRBV5-1	NA	TRBJ2-3	CASSLVGQSTDTQYF	TGCGCCAGCAGCTTAGTGGGACAGAGCACAGATACGCAGTATTTT
15	TRBD2	TRBV20-1	many	TRBJ2-7	CSAMVRREFFYEQYF	TGCAGTGCTATGGTTCGGCGGGAGTTTTTCTACGAGCAGTACTTC
17	NA	TRBV28	many	TRBJ1-6	CASSLSLTGNYNSPLHF	TGTGCCAGCAGCTTATCCCTTACAGGGAATTATAATTCACCCCTCCACTTT
17	TRBD1	TRBV28	many	TRBJ1-5	CASSYLTGAGGWQPQHF	TGTGCCAGCAGTTATCTTACCGGTGCAGGGGGCTGGCAGCCCCAGCATTTT